This T cell receptor (beta chain) was retrieved from a study of blood T cell repertoires in COVID-19. For the study at large: Specimens from acute and convalescent COVID-19 originated in the United States, Italy and Spain.

The CDR3 sequence is 18 residues long. Deletions cut 4 bases from V and 0 bases from J, with 25 bases between. In germline, CDR1 is SQVTM, CDR2 ANQGSEA. The cohort comprised adults aged about 18 to 100 years residing in 20 to 25 US areas. Before they entered the study, exposed participants had met a COVID-19 case within 2 weeks. Authors' processing steps: Amplification from reference gene primers served as the basis for estimated nucleated cell counts. Libraries were prepared by immunoSEQ multiplex PCR; TCRdb keeps only in-frame clonotypes and omits some of them. V and J calls and clone size are as listed in that table; D and trimming were resolved from the DNA. The sample lists some 300,000 clones, about nine tenths occurring once.

This receptor was taken from a woman between 50 and 59 years old who had been exposed to COVID-19. Sample: PBMCs or T cells enriched from blood (not recorded which). This chain connects TRBV29-1 to TRBJ2-7, with D maybe TRBD2 (6 bases). The CDR3 reads CSVAEKGTSVYFSYEQYF. CDR3 DNA sequence: TGCAGCGTTGCCGAAAAGGGGACTTCTGTCTACTTCTCCTACGAGCAGTACTTC.